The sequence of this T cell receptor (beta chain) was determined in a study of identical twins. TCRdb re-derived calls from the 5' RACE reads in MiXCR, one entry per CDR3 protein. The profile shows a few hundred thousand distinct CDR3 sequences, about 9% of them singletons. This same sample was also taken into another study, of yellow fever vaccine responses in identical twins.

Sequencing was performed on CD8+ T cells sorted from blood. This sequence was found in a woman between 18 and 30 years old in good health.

In nucleotides, the CDR3 is TGTGCCAGCAGCTCCCCGACAGGTCTCACTGAAGCTTTCTTT. It codes for CASSSPTGLTEAFF. The gene calls are TRBV7-9 and TRBJ1-1; possibly TRBD1 for D (6 bases). V was cut by 4 bases and J by 4 bases, with 13 bases left in between. The CDR3 sequence is 14 residues long. CDR1 SEHNR and CDR2 FQNEAQ come from the germline V gene (reference sequence).